The rows below give T cell receptor beta chains drawn from one sample of a study of long-term antiretroviral therapy in people with HIV. Profiling relied on immunoSEQ multiplex PCR, and the TCRdb table lists in-frame clones only, not all of them. The sample has some 19,000 clones; roughly four fifths are singletons. The sample was unsorted PBMCs, taken 2.2 years after starting antiretroviral therapy. Receptors were obtained from a man aged 45-60 years with HIV. CDR3s include the opening cysteine and the closing phenylalanine or tryptophan. D genes are given only for firm matches. Not all rows give a size; the values are once, few, many and, for expanded clones, a class.

d_gene	v_gene	j_gene	abundance	CDR3aa	CDR3nt
TRBD2	TRBV4-1	TRBJ2-7	NA	CASSQDGGNYYEQYF	TGCGCCAGCAGCCAAGACGGGGGGAATTATTACGAGCAGTACTTC
TRBD1	TRBV5-1	TRBJ2-1	NA	CASSTDGTGGTDEQFF	TGCGCCAGCAGCACGGACGGGACAGGGGGAACAGATGAGCAGTTCTTC
TRBD1	TRBV6-6	TRBJ2-3	NA	CASSYSWDRGTDTQYF	TGTGCCAGCAGTTACTCTTGGGACAGGGGGACAGATACGCAGTATTTT
TRBD2	TRBV28	TRBJ2-1	NA	CASSLMTGISGSNEQFF	TGTGCCAGCAGTTTGATGACCGGGATTAGCGGGAGTAATGAGCAGTTCTTC
NA	TRBV11-2	TRBJ2-3	NA	CASSLVTGFTDTQYF	TGTGCCAGCAGCTTAGTCACGGGATTCACAGATACGCAGTATTTT
NA	TRBV28	TRBJ1-2	NA	CASSFEGDYGYTF	TGTGCCAGCAGTTTCGAGGGGGACTATGGCTACACCTTC
NA	TRBV11-3	TRBJ1-5	NA	CASSFSQGLSQPQHF	TGTGCCAGCAGCTTTAGTCAGGGTTTAAGTCAGCCCCAGCATTTT
NA	TRBV6-5	TRBJ2-5	NA	CASSYGLRNGETQYF	TGTGCCAGCAGTTACGGTCTTCGAAACGGGGAGACCCAGTACTTC
TRBD1	TRBV29-1	TRBJ2-3	NA	CSGLTGRTDTQYF	TGCAGCGGGTTGACAGGGCGCACAGATACGCAGTATTTT
NA	TRBV11-2	TRBJ2-7	few	CASSLGAVAYEQYF	TGTGCCAGCAGCTTAGGGGCAGTAGCCTACGAGCAGTACTTC
NA	TRBV7-9	TRBJ2-1	once	CASSESGGGPREQFF	TGTGCCAGCAGCGAAAGTGGCGGAGGGCCTCGGGAGCAGTTCTTC